This T cell receptor (beta chain) was recovered during a study of T-cell reconstitution after alpha-beta-depleted transplantation in children. A library of TCRbeta sequences, prepared with unique molecular identifiers, was generated. Each CDR3 protein is one row after TCRdb ran MiXCR on the PCR reads. The sample consists of 500,000 or so distinct CDR3 sequences, roughly an eighth of them appearing once. The CDR3 has 14 residues. The V end was cut by 2 bases, the J end by 6 bases, with 10 bases between. Germline CDR1 is LGHNA and CDR2 is YSLEER. Worth noting for this clonotype: Antigen: not known.

Whole-study results and caveats: Once a year had passed after transplant, T-cell counts and diversity came mostly from newly produced T cells. Reportedly, only several hundred clones from non-depleted graft cells drove alpha-beta T-cell counts at about two months. The study traced high day-60 TCRbeta diversity in some patients to surviving recipient T cells and thymic progenitors.

The source material was PBMCs, mostly from graft donor cells, sampled 180 days after TCRalphabeta/CD19-depleted stem cell transplant. V usage is TRBV4-3 and J usage is TRBJ2-2, with D perhaps matching TRBD1 (6 bases). The TCR originated in a female patient aged 2 to 10 who had a stem cell transplant for aplastic anemia, so the T cells may come from the graft donor. Written as DNA, the CDR3 is TGCGCCAGCAGCCAACCTTACAGGGCCGGGGAGCTGTTTTTT. Amino acids: CASSQPYRAGELFF.